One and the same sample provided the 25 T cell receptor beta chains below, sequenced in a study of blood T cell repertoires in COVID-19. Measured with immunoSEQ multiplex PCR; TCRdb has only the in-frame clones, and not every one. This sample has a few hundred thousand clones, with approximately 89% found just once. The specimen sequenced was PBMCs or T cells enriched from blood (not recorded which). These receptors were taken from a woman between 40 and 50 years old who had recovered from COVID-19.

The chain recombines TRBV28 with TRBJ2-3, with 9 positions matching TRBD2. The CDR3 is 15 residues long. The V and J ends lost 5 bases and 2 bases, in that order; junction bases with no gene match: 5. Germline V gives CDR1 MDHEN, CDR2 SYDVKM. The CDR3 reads CASSRSGGYTDTQYF. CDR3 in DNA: TGTGCCAGCAGTCGCAGCGGGGGGTACACAGATACGCAGTATTTT.

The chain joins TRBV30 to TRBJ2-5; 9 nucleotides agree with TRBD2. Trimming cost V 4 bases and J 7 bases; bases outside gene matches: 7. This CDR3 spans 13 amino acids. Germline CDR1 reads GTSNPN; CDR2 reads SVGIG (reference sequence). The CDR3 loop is CAWTLAGIGTQYF. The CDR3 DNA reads TGTGCCTGGACGCTAGCGGGAATTGGGACCCAGTACTTC.

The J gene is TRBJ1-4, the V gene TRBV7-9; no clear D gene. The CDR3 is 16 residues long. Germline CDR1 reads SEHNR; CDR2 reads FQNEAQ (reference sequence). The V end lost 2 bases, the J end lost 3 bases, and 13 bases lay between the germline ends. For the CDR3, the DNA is TGTGCCAGCAGCTTAAACGGAGGGTTCGCTAATGAAAAACTGTTTTTT. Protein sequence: CASSLNGGFANEKLFF.

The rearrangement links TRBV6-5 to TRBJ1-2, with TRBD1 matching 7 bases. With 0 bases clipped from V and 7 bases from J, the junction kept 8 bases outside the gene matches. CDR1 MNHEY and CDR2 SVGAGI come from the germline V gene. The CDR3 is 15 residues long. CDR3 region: CASSYSRGPQGGYTF. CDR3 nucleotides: TGTGCCAGCAGTTACTCGAGGGGGCCCCAGGGTGGCTACACCTTC.

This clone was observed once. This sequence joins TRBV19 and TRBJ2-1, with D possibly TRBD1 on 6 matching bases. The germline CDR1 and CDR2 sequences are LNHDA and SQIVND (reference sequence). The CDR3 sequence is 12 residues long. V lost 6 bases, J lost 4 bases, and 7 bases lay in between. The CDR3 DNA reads TGTGCCAGTAGGACAGGATACAATGAGCAGTTCTTC. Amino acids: CASRTGYNEQFF.

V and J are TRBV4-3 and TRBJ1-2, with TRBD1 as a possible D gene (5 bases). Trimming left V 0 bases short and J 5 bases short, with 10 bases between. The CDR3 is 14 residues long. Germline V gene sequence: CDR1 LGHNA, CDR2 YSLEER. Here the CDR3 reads CASSQDQGSYGYTF. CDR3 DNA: TGCGCCAGCAGCCAAGATCAGGGATCTTATGGCTACACCTTC.

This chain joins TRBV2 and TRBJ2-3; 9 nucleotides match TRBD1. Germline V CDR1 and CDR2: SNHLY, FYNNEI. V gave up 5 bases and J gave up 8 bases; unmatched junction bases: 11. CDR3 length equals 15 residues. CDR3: CASSPDRGFEATQYF. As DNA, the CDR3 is TGTGCCAGCAGTCCAGACAGGGGGTTTGAAGCTACGCAGTATTTT.

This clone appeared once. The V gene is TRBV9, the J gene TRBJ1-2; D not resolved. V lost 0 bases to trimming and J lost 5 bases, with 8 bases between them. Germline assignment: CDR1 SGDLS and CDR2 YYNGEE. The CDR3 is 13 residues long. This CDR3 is CASSVGGPYGYTF. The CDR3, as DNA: TGTGCCAGCAGCGTAGGAGGTCCTTATGGCTACACCTTC.

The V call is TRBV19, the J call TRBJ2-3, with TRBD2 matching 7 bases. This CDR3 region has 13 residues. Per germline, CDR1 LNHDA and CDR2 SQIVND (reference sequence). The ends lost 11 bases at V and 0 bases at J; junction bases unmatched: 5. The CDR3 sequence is CAARDYSTDTQYF. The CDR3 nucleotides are TGTGCCGCCCGGGACTACAGCACAGATACGCAGTATTTT.

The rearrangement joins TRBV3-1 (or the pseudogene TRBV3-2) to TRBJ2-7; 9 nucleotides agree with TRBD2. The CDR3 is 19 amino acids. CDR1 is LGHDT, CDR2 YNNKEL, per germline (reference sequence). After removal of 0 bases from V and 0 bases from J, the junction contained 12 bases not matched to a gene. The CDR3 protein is CASSQEPGLAGRDSYEQYF. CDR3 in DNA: TGTGCCAGCAGCCAAGAACCGGGACTAGCAGGTAGGGACTCCTACGAGCAGTACTTC.

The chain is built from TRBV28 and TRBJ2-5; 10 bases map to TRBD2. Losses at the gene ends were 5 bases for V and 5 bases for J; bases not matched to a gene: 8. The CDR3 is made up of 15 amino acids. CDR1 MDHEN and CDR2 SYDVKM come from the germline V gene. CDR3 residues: CASSPPSGGAETQYF. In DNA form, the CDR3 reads TGTGCCAGCAGTCCCCCCAGCGGGGGGGCCGAGACCCAGTACTTC.

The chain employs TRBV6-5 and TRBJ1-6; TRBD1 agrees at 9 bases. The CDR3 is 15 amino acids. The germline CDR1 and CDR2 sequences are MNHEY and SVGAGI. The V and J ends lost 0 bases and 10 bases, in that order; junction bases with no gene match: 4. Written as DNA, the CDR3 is TGTGCCAGCAGTTACTCAGGACAGGGGAGATCACCCCTCCACTTT. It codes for CASSYSGQGRSPLHF.

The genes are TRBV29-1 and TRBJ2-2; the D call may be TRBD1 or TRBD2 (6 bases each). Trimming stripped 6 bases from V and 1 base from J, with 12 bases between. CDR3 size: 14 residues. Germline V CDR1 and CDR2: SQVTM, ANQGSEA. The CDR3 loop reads CSVGGTLNTGELFF. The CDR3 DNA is TGCAGCGTGGGCGGGACACTGAACACCGGGGAGCTGTTTTTT.

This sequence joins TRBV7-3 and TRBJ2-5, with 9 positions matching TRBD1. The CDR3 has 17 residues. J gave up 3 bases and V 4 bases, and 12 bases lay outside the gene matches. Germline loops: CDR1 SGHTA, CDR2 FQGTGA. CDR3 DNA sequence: TGTGCCAGCAGCTCTCCTCGGACAGGGGACCTCGAAGAGACCCAGTACTTC. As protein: CASSSPRTGDLEETQYF. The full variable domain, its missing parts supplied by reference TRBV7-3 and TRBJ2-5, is GAGVSQTPSNKVTEKGKYVELRCDPISGHTALYWYRQSLGQGPEFLIYFQGTGAADDSGLPNDRFFAVRPEGSVSTLKIQRTERGDSAVYLCASSSPRTGDLEETQYFGPGTRLLVL.

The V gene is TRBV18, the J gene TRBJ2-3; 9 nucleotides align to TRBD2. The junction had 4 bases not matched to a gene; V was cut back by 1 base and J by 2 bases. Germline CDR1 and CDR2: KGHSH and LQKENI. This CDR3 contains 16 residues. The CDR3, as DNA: TGTGCCAGCTCACCACTCCCTAGCGGGGCCACAGATACGCAGTATTTT. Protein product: CASSPLPSGATDTQYF.

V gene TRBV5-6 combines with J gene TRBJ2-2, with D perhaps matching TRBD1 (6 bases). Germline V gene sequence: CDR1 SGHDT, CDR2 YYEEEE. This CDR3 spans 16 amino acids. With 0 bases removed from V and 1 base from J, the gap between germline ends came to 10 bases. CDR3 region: CASSLVKQGNTGELFF. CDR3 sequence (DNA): TGTGCCAGCAGCTTGGTGAAACAGGGGAACACCGGGGAGCTGTTTTTT.

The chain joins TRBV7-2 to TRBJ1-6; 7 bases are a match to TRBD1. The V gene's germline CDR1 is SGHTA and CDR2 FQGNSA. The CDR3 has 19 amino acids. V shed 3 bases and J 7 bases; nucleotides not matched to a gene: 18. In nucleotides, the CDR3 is TGTGCCAGCAGCTTGACCCCGATCGACCCAAGACAGGGAAATTCACCCCTCCACTTT. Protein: CASSLTPIDPRQGNSPLHF. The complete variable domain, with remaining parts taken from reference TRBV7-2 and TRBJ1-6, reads GAGVSQSPSNKVTEKGKDVELRCDPISGHTALYWYRQSLGQGLEFLIYFQGNSAPDKSGLPSDRFSAERTGGSVSTLTIQRTQQEDSAVYLCASSLTPIDPRQGNSPLHFGNGTRLTVT.

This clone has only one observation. The CDR3, as DNA: TGCGCCAGCAGTCAATCCTCAGCGGGATGGTTGTGGCTCGGTTGGGGGAGTGAGCAGTTCTTC. This sequence encodes CASSQSSAGWLWLGWGSEQFF. The chain carries TRBV23-1 and TRBJ2-1; TRBD2 agrees at 7 bases. TRBV23-1 is flagged as an ORF with uncertain function. This CDR3 is built from 21 residues. Losses at the gene ends were 0 bases for V and 9 bases for J; bases not matched to a gene: 26.

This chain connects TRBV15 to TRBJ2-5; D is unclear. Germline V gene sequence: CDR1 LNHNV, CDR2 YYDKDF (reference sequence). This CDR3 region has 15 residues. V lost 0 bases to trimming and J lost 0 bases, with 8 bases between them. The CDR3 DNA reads TGTGCCACCAGCAGAGATCAAACGGACCAAGAGACCCAGTACTTC. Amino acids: CATSRDQTDQETQYF.

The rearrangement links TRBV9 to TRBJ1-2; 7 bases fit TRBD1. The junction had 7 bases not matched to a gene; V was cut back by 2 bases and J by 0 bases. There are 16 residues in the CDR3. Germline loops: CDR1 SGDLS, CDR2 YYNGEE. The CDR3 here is CASSVRDRISNYGYTF. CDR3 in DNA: TGTGCCAGCAGCGTCCGGGACAGAATCTCTAACTATGGCTACACCTTC.

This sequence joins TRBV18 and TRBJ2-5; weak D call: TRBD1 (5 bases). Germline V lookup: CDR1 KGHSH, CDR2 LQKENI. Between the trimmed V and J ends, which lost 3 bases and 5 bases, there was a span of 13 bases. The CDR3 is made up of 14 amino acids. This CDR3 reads CASSPQGLVETQYF. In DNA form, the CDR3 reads TGTGCCAGCTCACCTCAGGGTCTGGTTGAGACCCAGTACTTC.

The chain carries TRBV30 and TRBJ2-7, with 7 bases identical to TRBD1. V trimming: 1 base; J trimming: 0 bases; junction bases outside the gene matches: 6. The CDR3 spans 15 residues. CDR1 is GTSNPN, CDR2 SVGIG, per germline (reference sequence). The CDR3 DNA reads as TGTGCCTGGAGTGCACCCGGGACAGTCTCCTACGAGCAGTACTTC. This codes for CAWSAPGTVSYEQYF.

The DNA for the CDR3 is TGTGCCAGCAGGCCGCCAGGTGGTCTTGGCTACACCTTC. This codes for CASRPPGGLGYTF. The gene calls are TRBV7-9 and TRBJ1-2, with D unresolved. Trimming removed 6 bases from V and 7 bases from J, with 15 bases in between. CDR3 size: 13 residues. The germline gives CDR1 SEHNR, CDR2 FQNEAQ (reference sequence).

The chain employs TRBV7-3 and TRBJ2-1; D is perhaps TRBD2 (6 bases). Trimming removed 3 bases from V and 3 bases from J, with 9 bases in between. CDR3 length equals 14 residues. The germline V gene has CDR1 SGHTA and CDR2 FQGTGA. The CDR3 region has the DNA TGTGCCAGCAGCTTGGGACTTATCTACAATGAGCAGTTCTTC. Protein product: CASSLGLIYNEQFF.

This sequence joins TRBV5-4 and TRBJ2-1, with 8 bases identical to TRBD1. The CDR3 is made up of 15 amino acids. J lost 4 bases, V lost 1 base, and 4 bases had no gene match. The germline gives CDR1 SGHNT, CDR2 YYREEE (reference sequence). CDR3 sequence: CASSLTGGRYNEQFF. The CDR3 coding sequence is TGTGCCAGCAGCTTGACAGGGGGAAGGTACAATGAGCAGTTCTTC.